Detailed here is one T cell receptor (beta chain). Trimming cost V 5 bases and J 4 bases, with 12 bases left between them. Germline V gene data show CDR1 as SGHVS and CDR2 as FQNEAQ. The CDR3 is 14 amino acids. Authors' methods: Nucleated cell counts were estimated from reference gene primer amplification. Measured with immunoSEQ multiplex PCR; TCRdb has only the in-frame clones, and not every one. The V and J calls and clone size come from that table; D and trimming were worked out from the DNA. The sample lists about 88,000 clones, roughly 89% occurring once. The entry originates in a study of blood T cell repertoires in COVID-19. Study-level information: Collection of acute and convalescent COVID-19 samples took place in the United States, Italy and Spain. T cells, B-cell-depleted T cells, or PBMCs supplied cDNA or gDNA.

The V and J genes are TRBV7-8 and TRBJ2-1; D is possibly TRBD2 (6 bases). This clonotype was obtained from an elderly woman with active COVID-19. Sequenced material: peripheral blood. CDR3 nucleotides: TGTGCCAGCAGCCCGGAGGGCAGATACAATGAGCAGTTCTTC. Its protein product is CASSPEGRYNEQFF.